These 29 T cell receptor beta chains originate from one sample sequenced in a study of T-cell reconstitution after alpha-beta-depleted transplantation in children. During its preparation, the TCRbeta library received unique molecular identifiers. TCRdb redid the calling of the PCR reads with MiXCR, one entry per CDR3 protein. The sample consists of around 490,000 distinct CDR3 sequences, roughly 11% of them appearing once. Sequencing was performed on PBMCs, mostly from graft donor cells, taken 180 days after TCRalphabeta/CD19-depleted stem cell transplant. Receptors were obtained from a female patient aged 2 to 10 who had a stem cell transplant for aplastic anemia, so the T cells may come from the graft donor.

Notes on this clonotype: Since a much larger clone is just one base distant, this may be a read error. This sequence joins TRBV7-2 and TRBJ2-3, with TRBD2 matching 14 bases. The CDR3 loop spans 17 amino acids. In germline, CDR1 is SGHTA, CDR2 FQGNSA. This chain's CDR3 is CATSLAGTSGSINTQYF. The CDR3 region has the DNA TGTGCCACCAGCCTAGCCGGGACTAGCGGGAGTATTAATACGCAGTATTTT.

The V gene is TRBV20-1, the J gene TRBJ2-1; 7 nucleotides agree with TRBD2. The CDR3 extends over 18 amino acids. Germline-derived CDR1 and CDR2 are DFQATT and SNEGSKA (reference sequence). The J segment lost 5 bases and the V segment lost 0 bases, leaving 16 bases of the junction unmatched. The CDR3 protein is CSARDHGLAGTRDNEQFF. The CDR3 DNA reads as TGCAGTGCTAGAGATCACGGATTAGCGGGCACCCGGGACAATGAGCAGTTCTTC.

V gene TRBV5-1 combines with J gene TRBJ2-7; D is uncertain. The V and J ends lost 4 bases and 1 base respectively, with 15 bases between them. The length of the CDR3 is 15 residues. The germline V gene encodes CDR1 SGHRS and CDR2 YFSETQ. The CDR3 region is CASSPAGSRSYEQYF. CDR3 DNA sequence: TGCGCCAGCAGCCCGGCAGGTAGTAGGTCCTACGAGCAGTACTTC.

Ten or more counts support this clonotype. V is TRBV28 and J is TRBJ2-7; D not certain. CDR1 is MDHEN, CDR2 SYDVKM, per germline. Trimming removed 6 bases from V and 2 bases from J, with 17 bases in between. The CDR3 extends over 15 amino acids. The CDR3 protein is CASSLVQYPPYEQYF. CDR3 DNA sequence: TGTGCCAGCAGCCTCGTGCAGTATCCCCCCTACGAGCAGTACTTC.

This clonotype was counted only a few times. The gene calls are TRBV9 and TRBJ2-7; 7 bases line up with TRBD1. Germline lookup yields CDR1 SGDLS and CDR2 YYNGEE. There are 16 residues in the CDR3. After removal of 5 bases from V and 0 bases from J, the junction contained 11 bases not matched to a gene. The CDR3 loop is CASRYLRGQDSYEQYF. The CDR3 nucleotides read TGTGCCAGCAGATACTTGAGAGGACAGGACTCCTACGAGCAGTACTTC.

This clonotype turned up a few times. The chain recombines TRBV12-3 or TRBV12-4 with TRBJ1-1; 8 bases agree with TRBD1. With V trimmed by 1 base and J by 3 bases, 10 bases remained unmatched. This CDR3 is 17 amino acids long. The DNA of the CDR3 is TGTGCCAGCAGTTTAGTAGTCCAGGGGGCTGGGTACACTGAAGCTTTCTTT. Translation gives CASSLVVQGAGYTEAFF.

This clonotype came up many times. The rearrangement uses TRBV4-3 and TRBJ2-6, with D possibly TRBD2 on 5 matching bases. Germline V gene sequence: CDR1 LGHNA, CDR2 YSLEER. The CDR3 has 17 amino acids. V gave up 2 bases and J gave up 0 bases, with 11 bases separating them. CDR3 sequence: CASSQLAPTSGANVLTF. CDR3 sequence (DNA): TGCGCCAGCAGCCAATTAGCGCCTACCTCTGGGGCCAACGTCCTGACTTTC.

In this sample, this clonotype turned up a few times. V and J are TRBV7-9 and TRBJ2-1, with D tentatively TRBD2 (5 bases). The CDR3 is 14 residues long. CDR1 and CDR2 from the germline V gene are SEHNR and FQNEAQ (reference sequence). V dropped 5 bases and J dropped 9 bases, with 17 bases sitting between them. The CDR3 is CASSVFDYLGEQFF. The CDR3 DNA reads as TGTGCCAGCAGCGTATTTGACTATCTGGGTGAGCAGTTCTTC. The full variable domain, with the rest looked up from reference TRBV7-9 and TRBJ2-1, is DTGVSQNPRHKITKRGQNVTFRCDPISEHNRLYWYRQTLGQGPEFLTYFQNEAQLEKSRLLSDRFSAERPKGSFSTLEIQRTEQGDSAMYLCASSVFDYLGEQFFGPGTRLTVL.

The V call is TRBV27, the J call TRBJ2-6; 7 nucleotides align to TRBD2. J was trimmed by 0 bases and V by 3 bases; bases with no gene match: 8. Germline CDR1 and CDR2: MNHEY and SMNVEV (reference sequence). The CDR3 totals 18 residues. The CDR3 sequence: CASSLMGLSSSGANVLTF. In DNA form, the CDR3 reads TGTGCCAGCAGTTTGATGGGACTATCAAGCTCTGGGGCCAACGTCCTGACTTTC.

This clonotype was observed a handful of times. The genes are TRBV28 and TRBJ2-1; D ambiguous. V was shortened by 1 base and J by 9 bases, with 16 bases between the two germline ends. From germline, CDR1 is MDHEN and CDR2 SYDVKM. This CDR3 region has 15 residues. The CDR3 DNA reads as TGTGCCAGCAGTTTATATACCCCTGGGGTGAGTGAGCAGTTCTTC. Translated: CASSLYTPGVSEQFF.

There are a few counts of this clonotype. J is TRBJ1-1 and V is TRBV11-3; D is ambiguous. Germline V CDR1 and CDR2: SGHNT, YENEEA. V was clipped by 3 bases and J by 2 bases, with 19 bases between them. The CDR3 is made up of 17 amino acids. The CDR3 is CASSLTLRRSSNTEAFF. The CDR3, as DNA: TGTGCCAGCAGCTTGACTCTCAGACGTTCATCCAACACTGAAGCTTTCTTT.

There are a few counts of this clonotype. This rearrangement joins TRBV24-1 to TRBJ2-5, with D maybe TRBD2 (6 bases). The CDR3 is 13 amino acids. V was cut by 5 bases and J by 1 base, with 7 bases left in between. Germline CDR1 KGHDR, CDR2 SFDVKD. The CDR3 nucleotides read TGTGCCACCAGTGGACTAGTCCAAGAGACCCAGTACTTC. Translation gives CATSGLVQETQYF.

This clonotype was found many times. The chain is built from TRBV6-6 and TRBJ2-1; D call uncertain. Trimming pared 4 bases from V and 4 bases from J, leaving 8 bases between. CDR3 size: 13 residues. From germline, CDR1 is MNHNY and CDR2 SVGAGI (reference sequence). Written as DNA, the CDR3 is TGTGCCAGCAGTTTCGCCGAGTACAATGAGCAGTTCTTC. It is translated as CASSFAEYNEQFF.

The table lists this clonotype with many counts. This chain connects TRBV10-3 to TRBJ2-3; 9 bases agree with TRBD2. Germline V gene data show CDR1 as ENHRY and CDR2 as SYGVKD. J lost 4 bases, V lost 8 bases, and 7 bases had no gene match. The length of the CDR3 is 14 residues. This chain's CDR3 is CAIAGTSIPDTQYF. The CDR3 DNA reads TGTGCCATCGCCGGGACTAGCATCCCAGATACGCAGTATTTT.

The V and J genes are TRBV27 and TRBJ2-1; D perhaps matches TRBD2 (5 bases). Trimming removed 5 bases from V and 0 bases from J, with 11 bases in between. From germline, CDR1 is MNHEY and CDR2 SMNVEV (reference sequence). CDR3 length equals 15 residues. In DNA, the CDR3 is TGTGCCAGCAGTCCTACTAGAAGCTCCTACAATGAGCAGTTCTTC. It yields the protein CASSPTRSSYNEQFF.

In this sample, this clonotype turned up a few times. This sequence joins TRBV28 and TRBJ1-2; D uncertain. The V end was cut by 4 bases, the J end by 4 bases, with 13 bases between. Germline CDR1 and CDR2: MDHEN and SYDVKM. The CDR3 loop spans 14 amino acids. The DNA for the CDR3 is TGTGCCAGCAGTTCTGGCCAGGACCGCTATGGCTACACCTTC. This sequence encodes CASSSGQDRYGYTF.

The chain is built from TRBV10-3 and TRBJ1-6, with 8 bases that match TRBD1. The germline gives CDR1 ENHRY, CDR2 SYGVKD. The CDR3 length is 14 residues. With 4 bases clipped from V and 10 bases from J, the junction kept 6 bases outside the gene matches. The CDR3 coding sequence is TGTGCCATCAGTGGAGGACAGGGAGTATCACCCCTCCACTTT. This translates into CAISGGQGVSPLHF.

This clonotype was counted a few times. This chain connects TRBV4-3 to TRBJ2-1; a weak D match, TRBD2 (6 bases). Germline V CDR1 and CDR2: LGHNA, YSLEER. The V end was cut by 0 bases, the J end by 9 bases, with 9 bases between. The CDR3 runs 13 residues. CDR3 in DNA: TGCGCCAGCAGCCAAGAAGGAGGGATTGAGCAGTTCTTC. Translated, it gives CASSQEGGIEQFF.

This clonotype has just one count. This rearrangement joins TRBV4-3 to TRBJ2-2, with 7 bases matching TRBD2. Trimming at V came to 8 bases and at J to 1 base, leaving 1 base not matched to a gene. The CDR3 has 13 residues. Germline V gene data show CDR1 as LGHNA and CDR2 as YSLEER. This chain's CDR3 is CASASGNTGELFF. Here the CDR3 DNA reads TGCGCCAGCGCTAGCGGGAACACCGGGGAGCTGTTTTTT.

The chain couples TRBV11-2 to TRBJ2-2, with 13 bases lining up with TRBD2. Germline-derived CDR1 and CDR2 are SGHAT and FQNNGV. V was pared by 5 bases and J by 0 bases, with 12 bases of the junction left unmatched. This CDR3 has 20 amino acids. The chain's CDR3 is CASSRTGLAGQGSNTGELFF. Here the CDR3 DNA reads TGTGCCAGCAGCCGGACGGGACTAGCGGGACAGGGTTCGAACACCGGGGAGCTGTTTTTT.

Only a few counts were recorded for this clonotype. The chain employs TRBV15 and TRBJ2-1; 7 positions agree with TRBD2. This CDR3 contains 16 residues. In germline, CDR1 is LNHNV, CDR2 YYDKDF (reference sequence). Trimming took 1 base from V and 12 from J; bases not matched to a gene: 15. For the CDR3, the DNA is TGTGCCACCAGCAGAGGGGAGGGACTGCGGCAAACCGGGCAGTTCTTC. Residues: CATSRGEGLRQTGQFF.

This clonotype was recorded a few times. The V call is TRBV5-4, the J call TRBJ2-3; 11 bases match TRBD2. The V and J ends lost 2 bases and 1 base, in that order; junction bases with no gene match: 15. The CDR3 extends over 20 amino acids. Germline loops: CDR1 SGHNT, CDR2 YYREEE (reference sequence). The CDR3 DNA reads TGTGCCAGCAGCTTCAGACTAGCGGGATTTGAGGGACACCGCACAGATACGCAGTATTTT. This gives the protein CASSFRLAGFEGHRTDTQYF.

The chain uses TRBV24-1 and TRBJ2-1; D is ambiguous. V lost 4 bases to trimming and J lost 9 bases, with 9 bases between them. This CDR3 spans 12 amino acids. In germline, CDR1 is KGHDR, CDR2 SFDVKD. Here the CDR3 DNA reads TGTGCCACCAGTGACCCCCATTCTGAGCAGTTCTTC. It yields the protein CATSDPHSEQFF.

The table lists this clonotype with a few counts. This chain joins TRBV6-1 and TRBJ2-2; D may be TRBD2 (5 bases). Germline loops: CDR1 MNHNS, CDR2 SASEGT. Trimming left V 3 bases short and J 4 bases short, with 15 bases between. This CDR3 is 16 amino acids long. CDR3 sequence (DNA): TGTGCCAGCAGTGACGGCCGGGGTTCAATCACCGGGGAGCTGTTTTTT. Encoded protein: CASSDGRGSITGELFF.

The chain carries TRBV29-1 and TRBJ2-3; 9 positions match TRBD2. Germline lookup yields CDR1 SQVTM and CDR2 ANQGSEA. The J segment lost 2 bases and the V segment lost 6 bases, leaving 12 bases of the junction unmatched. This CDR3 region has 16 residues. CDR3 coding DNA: TGCAGCGTCTGGACTAGCGCCTGGCCCCTCACAGATACGCAGTATTTT. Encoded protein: CSVWTSAWPLTDTQYF.

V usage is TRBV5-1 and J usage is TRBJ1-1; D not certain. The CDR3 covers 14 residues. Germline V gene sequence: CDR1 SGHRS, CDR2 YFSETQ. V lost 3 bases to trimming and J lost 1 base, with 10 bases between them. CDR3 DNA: TGCGCCAGCAGCTCACTGACGGAGAACACTGAAGCTTTCTTT. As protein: CASSSLTENTEAFF.

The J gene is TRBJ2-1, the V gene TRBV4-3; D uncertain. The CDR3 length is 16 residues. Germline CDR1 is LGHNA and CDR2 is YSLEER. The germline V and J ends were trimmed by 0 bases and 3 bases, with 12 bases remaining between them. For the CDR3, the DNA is TGCGCCAGCAGCCAAGATCAACGGGCCCTCTACAATGAGCAGTTCTTC. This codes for CASSQDQRALYNEQFF.

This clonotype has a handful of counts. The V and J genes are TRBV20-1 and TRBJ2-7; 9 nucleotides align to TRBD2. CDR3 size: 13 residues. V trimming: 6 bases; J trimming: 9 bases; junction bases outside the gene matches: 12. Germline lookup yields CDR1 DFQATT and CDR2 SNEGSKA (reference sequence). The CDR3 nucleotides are TGCAGTGCCGGGGGTCTAGCGGGAATGGGGCAGTACGTC. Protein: CSAGGLAGMGQYV.

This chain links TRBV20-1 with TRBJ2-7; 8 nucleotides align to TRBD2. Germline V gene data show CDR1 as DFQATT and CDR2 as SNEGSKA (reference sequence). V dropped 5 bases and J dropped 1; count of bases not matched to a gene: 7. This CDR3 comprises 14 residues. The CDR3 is CSALKAGASYEQYF. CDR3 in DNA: TGCAGTGCTCTCAAAGCGGGAGCATCCTACGAGCAGTACTTC.